This T cell receptor beta chain was sequenced during a study of T-cell reconstitution after alpha-beta-depleted transplantation in children. CDR1 ENHRY and CDR2 SYGVKD come from the germline V gene. CDR3 length equals 15 residues. Trimming left V 6 bases short and J 1 base short, with 15 bases between. This clonotype was found many times. Unique molecular identifiers featured in how the TCRbeta library was prepared. MiXCR was run by TCRdb on the PCR reads, yielding one entry per CDR3 protein. Counted here are 100,000 to 120,000 distinct CDR3 sequences, around a tenth occurring once; the ten biggest clones make up about 8.8%.

Sequenced here: PBMCs from the stem cell graft donor, sampled from the stem cell graft. The chain combines TRBV10-3 with TRBJ1-1; TRBD1 might be the D (5 bases). This clonotype was obtained from a human donor who donated a stem cell graft to a child with acute lymphoblastic leukemia. In DNA form, the CDR3 reads TGTGCCATCAGGGGGACCGCCGGTAGGAACACTGAAGCTTTCTTT. The encoded protein is CAIRGTAGRNTEAFF.